Presented here are 15 T cell receptor beta chains from one specimen sequenced in a study of blood T cell repertoires in COVID-19. Sequenced by immunoSEQ multiplex PCR; TCRdb stores in-frame clones only, minus some. This table holds roughly 150,000 clones, 75% to 90% found once. Input material: PBMCs or T cells enriched from blood (not recorded which). The receptor set was obtained from a woman aged 40 to 50 who had been exposed to COVID-19.

This clone has a handful of counts. This chain joins TRBV5-4 and TRBJ2-7; perhaps TRBD1 as D (5 bases). The CDR3 runs 13 residues. From germline, CDR1 is SGHNT and CDR2 YYREEE (reference sequence). The V end lost 2 bases, the J end lost 5 bases, and 11 bases lay between the germline ends. The CDR3 nucleotides read TGTGCCAGCAGCTTAGAGGCAGGGAACGAGCAGTACTTC. Protein: CASSLEAGNEQYF. The full variable domain, its missing parts supplied by reference TRBV5-4 and TRBJ2-7, is ETGVTQSPTHLIKTRGQQVTLRCSSQSGHNTVSWYQQALGQGPQFIFQYYREEENGRGNFPPRFSGLQFPNYSSELNVNALELDDSALYLCASSLEAGNEQYFGPGTRLTVT.

V is TRBV4-1 and J is TRBJ1-1; 10 nucleotides align to TRBD1. The CDR3 spans 15 residues. In germline, CDR1 is MGHRA, CDR2 YSYEKL. Unmatched junction bases numbered 5, after V lost 4 bases and J lost 3 bases. CDR3 DNA sequence: TGCGCCAGCAGCCGGGGGACAGGGGTGGACACTGAAGCTTTCTTT. It is translated as CASSRGTGVDTEAFF.

The CDR3 DNA follows: TGTGCCAGCTCACCCAGGGAAATTGGTGGCTACACCTTC. Translated, it gives CASSPREIGGYTF. The chain links TRBV18 to TRBJ1-2; tentative D call: TRBD1 (5 bases). This CDR3 has 13 residues. Trimming removed 3 bases from V and 7 bases from J, with 12 bases in between. Germline V gene lookup returns CDR1 KGHSH and CDR2 LQKENI. Drawing the rest from reference TRBV18 and TRBJ1-2, the complete variable domain is NAGVMQNPRHLVRRRGQEARLRCSPMKGHSHVYWYRQLPEEGLKFMVYLQKENIIDESGMPKERFSAEFPKEGPSILRIQQVVRGDSAAYFCASSPREIGGYTFGSGTRLTVV.

The chain joins TRBV6-5 to TRBJ1-5, with a tentative D call TRBD1 (5 bases). The germline gives CDR1 MNHEY, CDR2 SVGAGI. V shed 5 bases and J shed 4 bases, with 12 bases lying between them. The CDR3 loop spans 14 amino acids. The DNA for the CDR3 is TGTGCCAGCAGTACAGGTGTGGGGAATCAGCCCCAGCATTTT. It translates to CASSTGVGNQPQHF.

The V gene is TRBV11-3, the J gene TRBJ2-2; TRBD1 matches 9 bases. Unmatched junction bases numbered 4, after V lost 1 base and J lost 1 base. This CDR3 is built from 17 residues. Germline V gene lookup returns CDR1 SGHNT and CDR2 YENEEA. CDR3 in DNA: TGTGCCAGCAGCTTAGGGGCGGGACAGGGGAACACCGGGGAGCTGTTTTTT. Translating it yields CASSLGAGQGNTGELFF.

This rearrangement joins TRBV12-3 or TRBV12-4 to TRBJ1-5; D gene uncertain. The CDR3 length is 13 residues. V dropped 3 bases and J dropped 8 bases, with 11 bases sitting between them. The CDR3 reads CASSFPYEKPQHF. The CDR3 region has the DNA TGTGCCAGCAGTTTCCCATATGAGAAGCCCCAGCATTTT.

A few counts support this clone. The chain employs TRBV5-6 and TRBJ1-3; D may be TRBD1 (6 bases). Deletions cut 0 bases from V and 4 bases from J, with 8 bases between. The CDR3 contains 14 residues. Germline lookup yields CDR1 SGHDT and CDR2 YYEEEE. DNA of the CDR3: TGTGCCAGCAGCTTGGTGGACAGCGGAAACACCATATATTTT. This encodes CASSLVDSGNTIYF.

This chain links TRBV28 with TRBJ1-4; the D is unclear. Trimming took 2 bases from V and 10 from J, leaving 14 bases between them. CDR3 size: 14 residues. CDR1 and CDR2 from the germline V gene are MDHEN and SYDVKM. The CDR3 DNA sequence: TGTGCCAGCAGTTTAGGGTCAAAGGAGGGAAAACTGTTTTTT. It specifies CASSLGSKEGKLFF.

The J gene is TRBJ1-6, the V gene TRBV28, with 7 bases that match TRBD1. The CDR3 is 16 residues long. Trimming removed 7 bases from V and 10 bases from J; junction bases left unmatched: 16. Germline V gene sequence: CDR1 MDHEN, CDR2 SYDVKM. CDR3 in DNA: TGTGCCAGCACAAAACCGGGACAGCGGGGGAAGTCACCCCTCCACTTT. Protein product: CASTKPGQRGKSPLHF.

The chain has TRBV7-4 and TRBJ2-5, with D possibly being TRBD2 (7 bases). With 8 bases removed from V and 3 bases from J, the gap between germline ends came to 16 bases. The CDR3 loop spans 14 amino acids. Germline V gene sequence: CDR1 SGHVT, CDR2 SQSDAQ. The CDR3 region is CASDQKGGEETQYF. CDR3 nucleotides: TGTGCCAGCGACCAGAAAGGGGGGGAAGAGACCCAGTACTTC.

The chain carries TRBV2 and TRBJ2-7; D ambiguous. V lost 4 bases to trimming and J lost 4 bases, with 5 bases between them. Germline V gene lookup returns CDR1 SNHLY and CDR2 FYNNEI. The CDR3 has 11 residues. The CDR3 DNA sequence: TGTGCCAGCAGTGTACAGTACGAGCAGTACTTC. Translated: CASSVQYEQYF. The full variable domain, its missing parts supplied by reference TRBV2 and TRBJ2-7, is EPEVTQTPSHQVTQMGQEVILRCVPISNHLYFYWYRQILGQKVEFLVSFYNNEISEKSEIFDDQFSVERPDGSNFTLKIRSTKLEDSAMYFCASSVQYEQYFGPGTRLTVT.

The CDR3 spells CASSVPRGREQYF. CDR3 nucleotide sequence: TGTGCCAGCAGCGTCCCCAGGGGGCGCGAGCAGTACTTC. The chain joins TRBV7-9 to TRBJ2-7, with TRBD1 matching over 8 bases. Per germline, CDR1 SEHNR and CDR2 FQNEAQ (reference sequence). V dropped 5 bases and J dropped 6; count of bases not matched to a gene: 6. The CDR3 runs to 13 residues.

The J gene is TRBJ1-5, the V gene TRBV5-5; 8 bases are a match to TRBD1. The CDR3 consists of 14 residues. With V trimmed by 2 bases and J by 4 bases, 2 bases remained unmatched. Looked up from germline, CDR1 is SGHKS and CDR2 is YYEKEE (reference sequence). Here the CDR3 DNA reads TGTGCCAGCAGCTTACAGGGGGGGAATCAGCCCCAGCATTTT. Encoded protein: CASSLQGGNQPQHF.

The chain couples TRBV5-1 to TRBJ2-1, with TRBD2 identical over 11 bases. This CDR3 is built from 16 residues. Per germline, CDR1 SGHRS and CDR2 YFSETQ. V trimming: 0 bases; J trimming: 7 bases; junction bases outside the gene matches: 6. The CDR3 region is CASSLGLAGYENEQFF. Here the CDR3 DNA reads TGCGCCAGCAGCTTGGGACTAGCGGGATATGAGAATGAGCAGTTCTTC.

The chain carries TRBV2 and TRBJ1-4; D remains unclear. The CDR3 sequence is 14 residues long. Germline assignment: CDR1 SNHLY and CDR2 FYNNEI. Trimming took off 6 bases at V and 7 bases at J, with 15 bases between the two ends. In DNA form, the CDR3 reads TGTGCCAGCAGCGACCCCCGAGAGGGTGAAAAACTGTTTTTT. Amino acid sequence: CASSDPREGEKLFF. The variable domain in full, with the rest retrieved from reference TRBV2 and TRBJ1-4, is EPEVTQTPSHQVTQMGQEVILRCVPISNHLYFYWYRQILGQKVEFLVSFYNNEISEKSEIFDDQFSVERPDGSNFTLKIRSTKLEDSAMYFCASSDPREGEKLFFGSGTQLSVL.